The TCR beta chain under discussion was sequenced for a study of blood T cell repertoires in COVID-19. Study in general: COVID-19 samples from acute and convalescent phases originated in the United States, Italy and Spain. T cells, B-cell-depleted T cells, or PBMCs supplied cDNA or gDNA.

Per the original methods: Estimated nucleated cell counts came from reference gene primer amplification. Only in-frame clones appear in the TCRdb table, and some are missing; sequencing was by immunoSEQ multiplex PCR. The V and J calls and the clone size are those of that table, but D and trimming were determined from the DNA. Here the sample spans tens of thousands of clones, 84% being singletons. The CDR3 is made up of 17 amino acids. Looked up from germline, CDR1 is SGHTA and CDR2 is FQGNSA. J was trimmed by 0 bases and V by 5 bases; bases with no gene match: 8. Input material: peripheral blood. This TCR was sampled from a man aged 55 to 70 with acute or convalescent COVID-19. V is TRBV7-2 and J is TRBJ2-1, with TRBD2 matching over 9 bases. The CDR3, as DNA: TGTGCCAGCAGCGCAAGCGGGGGGCTTTTCTCCTACAATGAGCAGTTCTTC. This encodes CASSASGGLFSYNEQFF.